The 19 T cell receptor beta chains below were found in one sample sequenced in a study of T cell clones after liver transplantation. TCRdb keeps only in-frame clones here, not all; method: immunoSEQ multiplex PCR. The sample contains 51,000 or so clones, 70% to 90% of which appear only once. Specimen: CD8+ T cells from blood, collected 12 months after liver transplant. These receptors came from a human patient who received a liver transplant. Some T cells may trace back to the graft donor.

The chain joins TRBV19 to TRBJ2-1; 8 positions match TRBD2. The ends lost 3 bases at V and 4 bases at J; junction bases unmatched: 5. Germline V lookup: CDR1 LNHDA, CDR2 SQIVND (reference sequence). CDR3 length: 15 amino acids. The CDR3 DNA follows: TGTGCCAGTAGTATGGTAGCGGGACCTTACAATGAGCAGTTCTTC. Residues: CASSMVAGPYNEQFF.

The chain employs TRBV19 and TRBJ2-7; 9 nucleotides agree with TRBD2. The CDR3 has 14 amino acids. The V gene's germline CDR1 is LNHDA and CDR2 SQIVND (reference sequence). The V segment lost 5 bases and the J segment 3 bases; nucleotides outside the gene matches: 5. The CDR3 DNA reads TGTGCCAGTAGTTCTCTAGCGGGAAACTACGAGCAGTACTTC. Translated, it gives CASSSLAGNYEQYF. Supplemented by reference TRBV19 and TRBJ2-7, the full variable domain reads DGGITQSPKYLFRKEGQNVTLSCEQNLNHDAMYWYRQDPGQGLRLIYYSQIVNDFQKGDIAEGYSVSREKKESFPLTVTSAQKNPTAFYLCASSSLAGNYEQYFGPGTRLTVT.

In its sample, this clone was seen a few times. This chain links TRBV29-1 with TRBJ1-1, with D perhaps TRBD1 (6 bases). The V gene lost 7 bases and the J gene lost 1 base, with 10 bases spanning the gap. This CDR3 is built from 12 residues. Germline V gives CDR1 SQVTM, CDR2 ANQGSEA. As DNA, the CDR3 is TGCAGCGCCACACAGGGGAACACTGAAGCTTTCTTT. It yields the protein CSATQGNTEAFF.

The chain joins TRBV27 to TRBJ2-1; 9 nucleotides align to TRBD2. Germline V gene data show CDR1 as MNHEY and CDR2 as SMNVEV (reference sequence). The CDR3 is 14 residues long. Unmatched junction bases numbered 7, after V lost 5 bases and J lost 8 bases. The CDR3 protein is CASSIPSGIDEQFF. The CDR3, as DNA: TGTGCCAGCAGTATCCCTAGCGGGATCGATGAGCAGTTCTTC.

This clone was recorded once. CDR3 sequence: CASSMSGVVETQYF. CDR3 sequence (DNA): TGTGCCAGTAGTATGTCAGGAGTTGTCGAGACCCAGTACTTC. This chain links TRBV19 with TRBJ2-5, with no clear D. The CDR3 extends over 14 amino acids. V lost 3 bases, J lost 5 bases, and 13 bases lay in between. Germline CDR1 and CDR2: LNHDA and SQIVND (reference sequence).

This chain's CDR3 is CASSPSPRRGFYEQYF. CDR3 DNA: TGTGCCAGCAGTCCATCTCCCCGGCGGGGGTTCTACGAGCAGTACTTC. This chain joins TRBV28 and TRBJ2-7, with 7 bases aligning to TRBD2. With V trimmed by 5 bases and J by 3 bases, 13 bases remained unmatched. The CDR3 is 16 residues long. Germline V gives CDR1 MDHEN, CDR2 SYDVKM.

This clone was seen just once. The CDR3 nucleotides read TGTGCCAGCAGTTTGCCGGGACTCCAGGGCCTCATTCAGTACTTC. Its translation: CASSLPGLQGLIQYF. This chain uses TRBV28 with TRBJ2-4; TRBD2 might be the D (6 bases). Germline-derived CDR1 and CDR2 are MDHEN and SYDVKM. The CDR3 totals 15 residues. V was shortened by 3 bases and J by 9 bases, with 18 bases between the two germline ends.

The rearrangement links TRBV28 to TRBJ2-7, with 12 bases fitting TRBD2. Germline values: CDR1 MDHEN, CDR2 SYDVKM. V lost 5 bases and J lost 3; bases outside the gene matches: 2. This CDR3 region has 14 residues. This chain's CDR3 is CASSPGLAGYEQYF. The DNA of the CDR3 is TGTGCCAGCAGTCCGGGACTAGCGGGCTACGAGCAGTACTTC.

This chain links TRBV5-4 with TRBJ2-2; D gene unclear. V was pared by 0 bases and J by 6 bases, with 6 bases between. From germline, CDR1 is SGHNT and CDR2 YYREEE (reference sequence). This CDR3 spans 13 amino acids. The CDR3 nucleotides are TGTGCCAGCAGCTTGGGGGTTCCCGGGGAGCTGTTTTTT. Translating it yields CASSLGVPGELFF.

The chain has TRBV9 and TRBJ2-7, with 9 positions matching TRBD2. CDR1 is SGDLS, CDR2 YYNGEE, per germline. The CDR3 has 16 residues. The V and J ends lost 3 bases and 0 bases, in that order; junction bases with no gene match: 7. This CDR3 is CASSDGASGDSYEQYF. In DNA, the CDR3 is TGTGCCAGCAGCGATGGGGCTAGCGGGGACTCCTACGAGCAGTACTTC. The variable domain in full, completed from reference TRBV9 and TRBJ2-7, reads DSGVTQTPKHLITATGQRVTLRCSPRSGDLSVYWYQQSLDQGLQFLIQYYNGEERAKGNILERFSAQQFPDLHSELNLSSLELGDSALYFCASSDGASGDSYEQYFGPGTRLTVT.

This chain uses TRBV13 with TRBJ2-7; 7 nucleotides agree with TRBD1. The CDR3 covers 13 residues. Trimming removed 4 bases from V and 3 bases from J; junction bases left unmatched: 3. Germline CDR1 is PRHDT and CDR2 is FYEKMQ (reference sequence). CDR3 amino acids: CASSSRDSYEQYF. The DNA of the CDR3 is TGTGCCAGCAGCTCACGGGACAGCTACGAGCAGTACTTC.

This clone appeared a few times. V usage is TRBV6-6 and J usage is TRBJ2-7; no clear D gene. Germline CDR1 reads MNHNY; CDR2 reads SVGAGI (reference sequence). This CDR3 comprises 14 residues. V lost 5 bases to trimming and J lost 2 bases, with 13 bases between them. This CDR3 reads CASSPVLGTYEQYF. CDR3 nucleotides: TGTGCCAGCAGTCCGGTTCTAGGGACCTACGAGCAGTACTTC.

This sequence joins TRBV2 and TRBJ2-1; 7 bases line up with TRBD2. The CDR3 extends over 15 amino acids. V gave up 2 bases and J gave up 6 bases; unmatched junction bases: 7. CDR1 and CDR2 from the germline V gene are SNHLY and FYNNEI. The CDR3 coding sequence is TGTGCCAGCAGTGAACTGGCTAGCGGACCCAATGAGCAGTTCTTC. It yields the protein CASSELASGPNEQFF.

The V gene is TRBV5-1, the J gene TRBJ2-7, with 9 positions matching TRBD1. The CDR3 totals 15 residues. Germline V gene sequence: CDR1 SGHRS, CDR2 YFSETQ. V trimming: 4 bases; J trimming: 3 bases; junction bases outside the gene matches: 8. The CDR3 loop reads CASSAGTGWLYEQYF. In nucleotides, the CDR3 is TGCGCCAGCAGCGCAGGGACAGGGTGGCTCTACGAGCAGTACTTC.

The table lists this clone with a count of one. CDR3 protein: CASSRPTGTGGDYYGYTF. For the CDR3, the DNA is TGCGCCAGCAGCAGACCGACCGGGACAGGGGGCGATTACTATGGCTACACCTTC. This rearrangement joins TRBV5-1 to TRBJ1-2; 12 bases line up with TRBD1. Germline values: CDR1 SGHRS, CDR2 YFSETQ. The CDR3 covers 18 residues. With 4 bases clipped from V and 3 bases from J, the junction kept 13 bases outside the gene matches.

The genes are TRBV30 and TRBJ2-7; D is ambiguous. Germline CDR1 reads GTSNPN; CDR2 reads SVGIG (reference sequence). The CDR3 length is 14 residues. Trimming took off 0 bases at V and 1 base at J, with 10 bases between the two ends. In DNA form, the CDR3 reads TGTGCCTGGAGTGTGGGCCTTAAGTCCTACGAGCAGTACTTC. Translation: CAWSVGLKSYEQYF.

This clone was detected many times. The chain is built from TRBV9 and TRBJ2-6; 10 nucleotides agree with TRBD1. V was clipped by 3 bases and J by 4 bases; unmatched bases: 16. The V gene's germline CDR1 is SGDLS and CDR2 YYNGEE. The CDR3 has 20 residues. CDR3 in DNA: TGTGCCAGCAGCGCTAGAACCTTGGGACAGGGGAGTTCAGGGGCCAACGTCCTGACTTTC. Translating it yields CASSARTLGQGSSGANVLTF.

Comments on this clone: This specimen includes other DNA sequences encoding the same CDR3. V gene TRBV7-6 combines with J gene TRBJ2-7, with D unclear. Germline-derived CDR1 and CDR2 are SGHVS and FNYEAQ. The CDR3 runs to 13 residues. With 6 bases removed from V and 3 bases from J, the gap between germline ends came to 12 bases. DNA of the CDR3: TGTGCCAGCAGTCCCGGGCCAAACTACGAGCAGTACTTC. It encodes CASSPGPNYEQYF.

The chain carries TRBV7-6 and TRBJ2-4; a weak D match, TRBD2 (6 bases). CDR3 length: 12 amino acids. Germline CDR1 reads SGHVS; CDR2 reads FNYEAQ. Between the trimmed V and J ends, which lost 5 bases and 8 bases, there was a span of 10 bases. The chain's CDR3 is CASSPGRDIQYF. DNA for the CDR3: TGTGCCAGCAGCCCCGGGAGAGACATTCAGTACTTC.